The rows below give T cell receptor beta chains drawn from one sample of a study of T cell responses to AZD1222 COVID-19 vaccine. Profiling relied on immunoSEQ multiplex PCR, and the TCRdb table lists in-frame clones only, not all of them. The sample consists of 150,000 or so clones, around 93% of them appearing once. The material was peripheral blood, obtained on day 0 of AZD1222 vaccination. The source is an adult in good health. CDR3s include the opening cysteine and the closing phenylalanine or tryptophan. Fields, in order: J gene, V gene, D gene, clone size, CDR3 DNA, CDR3 protein. D genes are given only for firm matches. The size entry is marked missing in some rows and otherwise reads once, few, many or a size class.

>TRBJ1-6|TRBV4-3|.|.
TGCGCCAGCAGCCAAGATCCGACAGCAAATTCACCCCTCCACTTT
CASSQDPTANSPLHF
>TRBJ1-2|TRBV6-1|.|.
TGTGCCAGCAGTGATAGGAGATCAACTAACTATGGCTACACCTTC
CASSDRRSTNYGYTF
>TRBJ2-2|TRBV7-3|TRBD1|.
TGTGCCAGCAGCTTCTCCGGGACAGTGAACACCGGGGAGCTGTTTTTT
CASSFSGTVNTGELFF
>TRBJ2-1|TRBV6-2/TRBV6-3|TRBD1|.
TGTGCCAGCAGTTACTCGAGGGACAGGGGCTTCCCCAGCTCCTACAATGAGCAGTTCTTC
CASSYSRDRGFPSSYNEQFF
>TRBJ2-1|TRBV12-5|TRBD1|.
TGTGCTAGTGGTTTGGTCCCGACAGGGACCTCCTACAATGAGCAGTTCTTC
CASGLVPTGTSYNEQFF
>TRBJ2-7|TRBV7-2|.|few
TGTGCCAGCAGCTCGAACGGGTGGTACGAGCAGTACTTC
CASSSNGWYEQYF
>TRBJ1-1|TRBV3-1/TRBV3-2|TRBD1|.
TGTGCCAGCAGCCTACCGGGACAGATGAACACTGAAGCTTTCTTT
CASSLPGQMNTEAFF
>TRBJ1-1|TRBV5-1|.|.
TGCGCCAGCAGCGATCCAGGAGGGAACACTGAAGCTTTCTTT
CASSDPGGNTEAFF
>TRBJ2-2|TRBV29-1|.|.
TGCAGCGCCTCCTTTGGGGGGGAGCTGTTTTTT
CSASFGGELFF
>TRBJ2-7|TRBV6-2/TRBV6-3|TRBD2|.
TGTGCCAGCAGTTACTCTTCTAGCGGTTCCTCGCCCTACGAGCAGTACTTC
CASSYSSSGSSPYEQYF
>TRBJ1-2|TRBV27|TRBD1|.
TGTGCCAGCAGCCGTAAGGGGGCGGCTGGCTACACCTTC
CASSRKGAAGYTF
>TRBJ1-1|TRBV7-9|TRBD1|.
TGTGCCAGCAGCCGACAGGGAGCGAACACTGAAGCTTTCTTT
CASSRQGANTEAFF
>TRBJ2-7|TRBV19|TRBD1|.
TGTGCCAGTAGTCCTCTCTACAGGGGCCCCTACGAGCAGTACTTC
CASSPLYRGPYEQYF
>TRBJ2-1|TRBV4-2|.|.
TGTGCCAGCAGCCAAGATGCGGGGGCCGCTTACAATGAGCAGTTCTTC
CASSQDAGAAYNEQFF
>TRBJ1-5|TRBV19|.|.
TGTGCCAGTAGTATAGGGATAGGACAGACCCATCAGCCCCAGCATTTT
CASSIGIGQTHQPQHF
>TRBJ2-3|TRBV3-1/TRBV3-2|TRBD2|.
TGTGCCAGCAGCCAAGAGTCAGTACTAGCGGACCCCACAGATACGCAGTATTTT
CASSQESVLADPTDTQYF
>TRBJ1-2|TRBV5-4|.|.
TGTGCCAGCAGCCAAAGGACCGGAGGCTACACCTTC
CASSQRTGGYTF
>TRBJ2-1|TRBV6-5|TRBD2|once
TGTGCCAGCAGCCCAGCGGGGGGGCAAGAGCAGTTCTTC
CASSPAGGQEQFF
>TRBJ1-1|TRBV25-1|.|.
TGTGCCAGCAGTGAATCCCCGCCAGGGATGAACACTGAAGCTTTCTTT
CASSESPPGMNTEAFF
>TRBJ1-1|TRBV10-3|.|.
TGTGCCATCAGTGCGGGGATCGGTCTGGCTGAAGCTTTCTTT
CAISAGIGLAEAFF
>TRBJ2-2|TRBV2|.|.
TGTGCCAGCACGGGTGACACCGGGGAGCTGTTTTTT
CASTGDTGELFF
>TRBJ1-1|TRBV7-2|.|.
TGTGCCAGCAGCTTACAGGCGGAGAACACTGAAGCTTTCTTT
CASSLQAENTEAFF
>TRBJ2-1|TRBV28|.|.
TGTGCCAGCAGTTTACCCGCACTAGGCGGCGATGAGCAGTTCTTC
CASSLPALGGDEQFF
>TRBJ1-5|TRBV12-3/TRBV12-4|.|once
TGTGCCAGCAGTTTTAGGGGGAATCAGCCCCAGCATTTT
CASSFRGNQPQHF
>TRBJ2-3|TRBV5-6|TRBD2|.
TGTGCCAGCAGCTCCGGACTAGCGGGAGTGAGGACAGATACGCAGTATTTT
CASSSGLAGVRTDTQYF
>TRBJ2-5|TRBV24-1|.|.
TGTGCCACCAGCCAGGGAGGAGAGACCCAGTACTTC
CATSQGGETQYF
>TRBJ1-1|TRBV18|.|.
TGTGCCAGCTCACCTATCCGTGAAACGGGGCCTGAAGCTTTCTTT
CASSPIRETGPEAFF
>TRBJ1-1|TRBV19|TRBD1|.
TGTGCCAGTAGGAGGGACAGCAACACTGAAGCTTTCTTT
CASRRDSNTEAFF
>TRBJ1-2|TRBV4-1|TRBD1|.
TGCGCCAGCAGCCTAGCACAGGGGGCGAATGGCTACACCTTC
CASSLAQGANGYTF
>TRBJ1-4|TRBV27|.|.
TGTGCCAGTACTTCCACGGGGGGGCCTGATGAAAAACTGTTTTTT
CASTSTGGPDEKLFF
>TRBJ2-5|TRBV4-1|.|.
TGCGCCAGCAGCCAGGAGGGGCTAGAGGAGACCCAGTACTTC
CASSQEGLEETQYF
>TRBJ1-1|TRBV3-1/TRBV3-2|.|once
TGTGCCAGCAGCCAAGTCCAAACTGAAGCTTTCTTT
CASSQVQTEAFF
>TRBJ1-5|TRBV18|.|.
TGTGCCAGCGCCCGGGGGGCGGGTCAGCCCCAGCATTTT
CASARGAGQPQHF
>TRBJ2-3|TRBV24-1|TRBD2|.
TGTGCCACCAGTGATCCTCTCACTAGCGGGAGGGCCACAGATACGCAGTATTTT
CATSDPLTSGRATDTQYF
>TRBJ1-2|TRBV30|.|.
TGTGCCTGGAGTGTACAGGGAGGCTATGGCTACACCTTC
CAWSVQGGYGYTF
>TRBJ1-2|TRBV9|TRBD1|.
TGTGCCAGCAGCGTAGTCCCCGAAGGGGGCTACTATGGCTACACCTTC
CASSVVPEGGYYGYTF
>TRBJ1-4|TRBV15|.|.
TGTGCCACCAGCAGAGGCGAAGACGAAAAACTGTTTTTT
CATSRGEDEKLFF
>TRBJ1-1|TRBV11-3|.|.
TGTGCCAGCAGTTTCTCGGACGGGGCTGAAGCTTTCTTT
CASSFSDGAEAFF
>TRBJ2-7|TRBV5-1|.|.
TGCGCCAGCAGCTTCCCGGACAGCTACGAGCAGTACTTC
CASSFPDSYEQYF
>TRBJ1-2|TRBV3-1/TRBV3-2|TRBD1|.
TGTGCCAGCAGTTACAGGGGATTGGACTATGGCTACACCTTC
CASSYRGLDYGYTF
>TRBJ2-7|TRBV12-5|TRBD1|once
TGTGCTAGTGTTGTAGACAGGGGTTACGAGCAGTACTTC
CASVVDRGYEQYF
>TRBJ2-2|TRBV5-3|TRBD1|.
TGTGCCAGAAGCTCTGGACAGGGGGTTTCCGGGGAGCTGTTTTTT
CARSSGQGVSGELFF
>TRBJ1-1|TRBV2|TRBD1|.
TGTGCCAGCAGGGGTCTGGGCGGACAGGGGTACACTGAAGCTTTCTTT
CASRGLGGQGYTEAFF
>TRBJ2-4|TRBV5-1|TRBD1|.
TGCGCCAGCAGCGCCAATGGACAGGGCCCCGGGCCAAACATTCAGTACTTC
CASSANGQGPGPNIQYF
>TRBJ1-4|TRBV5-1|.|.
TGCGCCAGCACCCGCGGGGGGCAGGGTGAAAAACTGTTTTTT
CASTRGGQGEKLFF
>TRBJ2-1|TRBV10-2|TRBD1|.
TGCGCCAGCAGTGGAATCCAGGGGGTAGATGAGCAGTTCTTC
CASSGIQGVDEQFF
>TRBJ2-7|TRBV3-1/TRBV3-2|.|few
TGTGCCAGCAGCCCCCGGGGGCCCTACGAGCAGTACTTC
CASSPRGPYEQYF
>TRBJ1-4|TRBV28|.|.
TGTGCCAGCAGTAACATCCGCACTGAAAAACTGTTTTTT
CASSNIRTEKLFF
>TRBJ1-2|TRBV6-5|TRBD1|.
TGTGCCAGCAGTTACCAGGGGGGGGATGGCTACACCTTC
CASSYQGGDGYTF
>TRBJ1-1|TRBV6-6|.|.
TGTGCCAGCAGTCCCGTTGGAGGGTCGAACACTGAAGCTTTCTTT
CASSPVGGSNTEAFF
>TRBJ1-1|TRBV7-2|.|.
TGTGCCAGCAGCTTAGGTTTCAGGGCTGCTGAAGCTTTCTTT
CASSLGFRAAEAFF
>TRBJ2-2|TRBV7-9|TRBD2|.
TGTGCCAGCAGCCCCCTAGCGGGGGCGCGCACCGGGGAGCTGTTTTTT
CASSPLAGARTGELFF
>TRBJ1-6|TRBV2|.|.
TGTGCCAGCAGTGAATGGGGGGATAATTCACCCCTCCACTTT
CASSEWGDNSPLHF
>TRBJ2-7|TRBV7-2|TRBD2|.
TGTGCCAGCAGCTCACTAGCGGGGCCATCCTACGAGCAGTACTTC
CASSSLAGPSYEQYF
>TRBJ2-1|TRBV7-2|.|.
TGTGCCAGCAGCCTACAGGGAGGGGGGCGAGGTGAGCAGTTCTTC
CASSLQGGGRGEQFF
>TRBJ1-2|TRBV12-5|.|.
TGTGCTAGTGGTTTGGCAGGGTCGTATGGCTACACCTTC
CASGLAGSYGYTF
>TRBJ2-7|TRBV7-2|TRBD2|few
TGTGCCAGCAGCTTAGGACTAGCGGGATCCGAGCAGTACTTC
CASSLGLAGSEQYF
>TRBJ2-2|TRBV14|TRBD2|.
TGTGCCAGCAGCCAAGGCACCTATAGCGGGAGGAGCACCGGGGAGCTGTTTTTT
CASSQGTYSGRSTGELFF
>TRBJ1-5|TRBV2|.|.
TGTGCCAGCAGTGAGGGTGAACAGCCCCAGCATTTT
CASSEGEQPQHF
>TRBJ2-1|TRBV5-5|.|.
TGTGCCAGCAGCCCGGACTGGTCGATCTACAATGAGCAGTTCTTC
CASSPDWSIYNEQFF